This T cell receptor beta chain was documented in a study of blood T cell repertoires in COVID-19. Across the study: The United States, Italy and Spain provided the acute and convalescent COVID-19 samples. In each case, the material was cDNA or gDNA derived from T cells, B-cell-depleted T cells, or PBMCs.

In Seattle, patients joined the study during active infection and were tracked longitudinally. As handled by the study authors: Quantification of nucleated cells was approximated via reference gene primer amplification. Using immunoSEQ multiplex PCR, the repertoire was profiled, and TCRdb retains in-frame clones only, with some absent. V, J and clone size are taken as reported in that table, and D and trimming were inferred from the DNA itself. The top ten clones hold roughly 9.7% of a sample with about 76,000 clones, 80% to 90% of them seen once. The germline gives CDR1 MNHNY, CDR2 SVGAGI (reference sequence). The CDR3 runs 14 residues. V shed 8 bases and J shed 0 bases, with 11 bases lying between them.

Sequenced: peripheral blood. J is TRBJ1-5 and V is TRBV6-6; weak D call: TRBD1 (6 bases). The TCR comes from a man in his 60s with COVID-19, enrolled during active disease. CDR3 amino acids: CASRLGASNQPQHF. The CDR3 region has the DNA TGTGCCAGCCGGCTGGGGGCTAGCAATCAGCCCCAGCATTTT.